This TCR beta chain is from a study of shared clonotypes between healthy human individuals. Using immunoSEQ multiplex PCR, the repertoire was profiled, and TCRdb retains in-frame clones only, with some absent. The sample carries around 2.1 million clones, roughly 91% recorded once. For this clone: What it binds is unknown.

Study-wide points: Naive CD4 clonotypes overlapped across a few donors at around 4.8%. Clonotype sharing among the donors was expected to vary with sequencing depth.

Germline V lookup: CDR1 SEHNR, CDR2 FQNEAQ (reference sequence). This CDR3 contains 11 residues. Naive CD8 cells, CD45RO-negative and positively selected for CCR7, excluded terminally differentiated effector memory CD45RA+ cells. Material for sequencing was naive CD8+ T cells from PBMCs. The TCR comes from a man in his late teens or twenties in good health. Some clones in this sample may be carry-over from other donors' samples. V usage is TRBV7-9 and J usage is TRBJ2-1; 8 bases map to TRBD1. CDR3 in amino acids: CVTQGANEQFF. The CDR3 bases are TGTGTAACTCAGGGGGCCAATGAGCAGTTCTTC.